This T cell receptor beta chain stems from a study of blood T cell repertoires in COVID-19. Overall study: COVID-19 samples from acute and convalescent phases originated in the United States, Italy and Spain. From T cells, B-cell-depleted T cells, or PBMCs came the material, which was cDNA or gDNA.

In the original workflow: Reference gene primer amplification yielded estimated nucleated cell counts. Clones were read by immunoSEQ multiplex PCR, and TCRdb kept only the in-frame ones, dropping some. D and trimming were read from the DNA, whereas the V and J calls and clone size are those reported in that table. The table records 130,000 to 150,000 clones, around four fifths of them present only once. The CDR3 loop spans 11 amino acids. V was clipped by 8 bases and J by 8 bases, with 12 bases between them. Per the germline V gene, CDR1 is MDHEN and CDR2 is SYDVKM. This clonotype was sampled from a woman in her thirties or forties with active or convalescent COVID-19. The V call is TRBV28, the J call TRBJ1-1, with D maybe TRBD1 (5 bases). The sample comprised peripheral blood. The CDR3 coding sequence is TGTGCCAGCGGCGGGACGGACGAAGCTTTCTTT. Protein: CASGGTDEAFF.